Listed here are 27 T cell receptor beta chains from one sample, sequenced in a study of blood T cell repertoires in COVID-19. The data were produced by immunoSEQ multiplex PCR, yet TCRdb's version contains in-frame clones alone and is incomplete. The data hold about 74,000 clones, with around 75% observed a single time. The source material was peripheral blood. The origin of the receptors is a man between 65 and 80 years old with acute or convalescent COVID-19.

The V call is TRBV7-9, the J call TRBJ1-1, with 7 bases aligning to TRBD1. The CDR3 sequence is 14 residues long. The germline V gene encodes CDR1 SEHNR and CDR2 FQNEAQ (reference sequence). Trimming took 6 bases from V and 6 from J; bases not matched to a gene: 10. The chain's CDR3 is CASSPARTGAEAFF. CDR3 in DNA: TGTGCCAGCAGTCCAGCCCGGACAGGAGCTGAAGCTTTCTTT.

The chain employs TRBV14 and TRBJ1-2, with D possibly TRBD1 on 6 matching bases. CDR1 SGHDN and CDR2 FVKESK come from the germline V gene. The V end was cut by 4 bases, the J end by 8 bases, with 11 bases between. The CDR3 consists of 12 residues. The CDR3 here is CASSPSGVGYTF. In nucleotides, the CDR3 is TGTGCCAGCAGCCCATCAGGGGTCGGCTACACCTTC. The full variable domain, rest sourced from reference TRBV14 and TRBJ1-2, is EAGVTQFPSHSVIEKGQTVTLRCDPISGHDNLYWYRRVMGKEIKFLLHFVKESKQDESGMPNNRFLAERTGGTYSTLKVQPAELEDSGVYFCASSPSGVGYTFGSGTRLTVV.

The chain has TRBV12-3 or TRBV12-4 and TRBJ2-1; possible D gene TRBD1, 5 bases. The V end lost 3 bases, the J end lost 9 bases, and 12 bases lay between the germline ends. The CDR3 consists of 13 residues. This CDR3 is CASSLASTGEQFF. Here the CDR3 DNA reads TGTGCCAGCAGTTTGGCCTCAACAGGTGAGCAGTTCTTC.

CDR3 loop: CASSPLGGPRDEKLFF. CDR3 in DNA: TGTGCCAGCAGTCCCCTAGGGGGCCCTAGGGATGAAAAACTGTTTTTT. This chain links TRBV25-1 with TRBJ1-4, with 7 bases that match TRBD1. Germline loops: CDR1 MGHDK, CDR2 SYGVNS. Trimming took 5 bases from V and 6 from J; bases not matched to a gene: 12. This CDR3 contains 16 residues.

This clone turned up a few times. This chain connects TRBV7-9 to TRBJ2-7, with a possible D match to TRBD2 (5 bases). The CDR3 contains 14 residues. Trimming shortened V by 7 bases and J by 3 bases, and 16 bases separated the two germline ends. Germline V gene sequence: CDR1 SEHNR, CDR2 FQNEAQ (reference sequence). The CDR3 coding sequence is TGTGCCAGCACCCCCCCTAGCTCCTACTACGAGCAGTACTTC. Its protein product is CASTPPSSYYEQYF.

The genes are TRBV21-1 and TRBJ2-1; the tabulated D call, TRBD2, remains unverified against the DNA. TRBV21-1 is marked as a pseudogene. CDR3 length equals 19 residues. Here the CDR3 reads CASSNPGLAGWFPYNEQFF. The CDR3 DNA reads TGTGCCAGCAGCAACCCGGGACTAGCGGGATGGTTCCCCTACAATGAGCAGTTCTTC.

This clone was seen a few times. V usage is TRBV7-8 and J usage is TRBJ2-2, with D tentatively TRBD1 (5 bases). V was clipped by 5 bases and J by 1 base, with 11 bases between them. Germline CDR1 and CDR2: SGHVS and FQNEAQ. This CDR3 is 15 amino acids long. CDR3 DNA sequence: TGTGCCAGCAGCACTGGGGCCAGGAACACCGGGGAGCTGTTTTTT. Encoded protein: CASSTGARNTGELFF.

A few counts support this clone. V is TRBV28 and J is TRBJ2-3, with D perhaps TRBD2 (6 bases). Trimming took off 6 bases at V and 6 bases at J, with 19 bases between the two ends. The CDR3 contains 15 residues. In germline, CDR1 is MDHEN, CDR2 SYDVKM. CDR3: CASRQTSPVGDTQYF. Written as DNA, the CDR3 is TGTGCCAGCAGACAAACTAGCCCCGTGGGGGATACGCAGTATTTT.

This chain links TRBV11-2 with TRBJ2-4, with 10 nucleotides matching TRBD1. The CDR3 loop spans 16 amino acids. The germline CDR1 and CDR2 sequences are SGHAT and FQNNGV. J was trimmed by 6 bases and V by 1 base; bases with no gene match: 6. CDR3 DNA sequence: TGTGCCAGCAGCTTAGCCCCGACAGGGGGCTTAAACATTCAGTACTTC. Its translation is CASSLAPTGGLNIQYF.

The chain is built from TRBV28 and TRBJ1-1; D unclear. The CDR3 runs 13 residues. The germline V and J ends were trimmed by 5 bases and 6 bases, with 13 bases remaining between them. Germline V gene lookup returns CDR1 MDHEN and CDR2 SYDVKM. The CDR3 nucleotides read TGTGCCAGCAGTCTCGCTAGGTGGGCTGAAGCTTTCTTT. Encoded protein: CASSLARWAEAFF.

This clone is a singleton in its sample. The CDR3 protein is CASSLGQGSYNEQFF. In DNA, the CDR3 is TGTGCCAGCAGCTTGGGACAGGGGTCCTACAATGAGCAGTTCTTC. The chain couples TRBV5-8 to TRBJ2-1; the match to TRBD1 covers 8 bases. With 0 bases clipped from V and 1 base from J, the junction kept 0 bases outside the gene matches. The germline V gene has CDR1 SGHTS and CDR2 YDEGEE. The CDR3 runs to 15 residues. Drawing the rest from reference TRBV5-8 and TRBJ2-1, the complete variable domain is EAGVTQSPTHLIKTRGQQATLRCSPISGHTSVYWYQQALGLGLQFLLWYDEGEERNRGNFPPRFSGRQFPNYSSELNVNALELEDSALYLCASSLGQGSYNEQFFGPGTRLTVL.

V and J are TRBV7-3 and TRBJ2-1; TRBD2 is a possible D gene (7 bases). V lost 6 bases and J lost 9, with 21 bases in between. CDR3 length equals 15 residues. CDR1 and CDR2 from the germline V gene are SGHTA and FQGTGA. The CDR3 bases are TGTGCCAGCAGGCAAACAGGGTCTCCGGGGGGTGAGCAGTTCTTC. Amino acids: CASRQTGSPGGEQFF. The variable domain in full, completed from reference TRBV7-3 and TRBJ2-1, reads GAGVSQTPSNKVTEKGKYVELRCDPISGHTALYWYRQSLGQGPEFLIYFQGTGAADDSGLPNDRFFAVRPEGSVSTLKIQRTERGDSAVYLCASRQTGSPGGEQFFGPGTRLTVL.

The genes are TRBV19 and TRBJ2-7; TRBD2 matches at 8 bases. The germline CDR1 and CDR2 sequences are LNHDA and SQIVND (reference sequence). The CDR3 loop spans 14 amino acids. V lost 5 bases, J lost 7 bases, and 10 bases stayed unmatched. CDR3 amino acids: CASSWGAGANEQYF. For the CDR3, the DNA is TGTGCCAGTAGTTGGGGAGCGGGAGCAAATGAGCAGTACTTC.

The chain has TRBV9 and TRBJ1-2; 8 bases map to TRBD1. The CDR3 is made up of 15 amino acids. Germline trimming cut 3 bases from V and 4 bases from J; bases unmatched to any gene: 8. The germline V gene encodes CDR1 SGDLS and CDR2 YYNGEE. The CDR3: CASSGFPQGAYGYTF. The CDR3 coding sequence is TGTGCCAGCAGCGGCTTCCCTCAGGGGGCCTATGGCTACACCTTC.

V gene TRBV9 combines with J gene TRBJ2-1; 13 bases line up with TRBD2. The V gene end was trimmed by 5 bases and the J gene end by 7 bases; junction bases not matched to a gene: 6. The CDR3 has 15 amino acids. Germline V gives CDR1 SGDLS, CDR2 YYNGEE. CDR3 in DNA: TGTGCCAGCAGTATGGGACTAGCGGGAATAAATGAGCAGTTCTTC. This translates into CASSMGLAGINEQFF.

DNA for the CDR3: TGTGCCAGCAGCCACCGGGCCCCGGGGAAGGAAAAACTGTTTTTT. Amino acids: CASSHRAPGKEKLFF. This chain joins TRBV6-6 and TRBJ1-4, with D unclear. The length of the CDR3 is 15 residues. Germline V gives CDR1 MNHNY, CDR2 SVGAGI (reference sequence). Trimming took off 6 bases at V and 8 bases at J, with 19 bases between the two ends.

In regard to this clone: The junction and the germline gene differ at one end; a read error may be behind it. The chain is built from TRBV4-1 and TRBJ2-7, with 9 bases fitting TRBD2. Per germline, CDR1 MGHRA and CDR2 YSYEKL. The CDR3 is 15 residues long. CDR3 sequence reads: CASSHASGTRYEQYF. In nucleotides, the CDR3 is TGCGCCAGCAGCCACGCTAGCGGGACCCGCTACGAGCAGTACTTT.

This clone occurred a few times. This chain links TRBV20-1 with TRBJ2-5; 9 bases are shared with TRBD2. This CDR3 has 14 amino acids. V lost 3 bases to trimming and J lost 5 bases; unmatched junction nucleotides: 7. Germline CDR1 and CDR2: DFQATT and SNEGSKA (reference sequence). The CDR3 DNA reads as TGCAGTGCTAGTTGGCGGGAGGGCACGGAGACCCAGTACTTC. Its protein is CSASWREGTETQYF.

The CDR3 here is CASSYGGPGETQYF. The DNA of the CDR3 is TGTGCCAGCAGCTACGGAGGGCCGGGAGAGACCCAGTACTTC. This chain links TRBV2 with TRBJ2-5; D perhaps matches TRBD2 (6 bases). Germline values: CDR1 SNHLY, CDR2 FYNNEI. CDR3 length equals 14 residues. Trimming shortened V by 6 bases and J by 4 bases, and 15 bases separated the two germline ends.

The chain combines TRBV7-9 with TRBJ2-3; 7 nucleotides match TRBD1. Trimming removed 3 bases from V and 4 bases from J; junction bases left unmatched: 10. Germline CDR1 is SEHNR and CDR2 is FQNEAQ (reference sequence). This CDR3 region has 16 residues. As DNA, the CDR3 is TGTGCCAGCAGCTTCTCCTTAGGGGGCTTGCCAGATACGCAGTATTTT. Amino acid sequence: CASSFSLGGLPDTQYF.

This clone showed up just once. The J gene is TRBJ1-3, the V gene TRBV4-3; D gene ambiguous. Germline CDR1 LGHNA, CDR2 YSLEER. Trimming shortened V by 1 base and J by 0 bases, and 10 bases separated the two germline ends. The CDR3 contains 16 residues. CDR3 region: CASSQVVSGSGNTIYF. The CDR3 DNA reads as TGCGCCAGCAGCCAAGTGGTGTCGGGCTCTGGAAACACCATATATTTT.

This clone showed up many times. The rearrangement joins TRBV27 to TRBJ2-7; 9 nucleotides align to TRBD2. In germline, CDR1 is MNHEY, CDR2 SMNVEV (reference sequence). After removal of 2 bases from V and 1 base from J, the junction contained 6 bases not matched to a gene. The CDR3 has 16 amino acids. Written as DNA, the CDR3 is TGTGCCAGCAGTTTAGTTAGTAGCGGGGGATCCTACGAGCAGTACTTC. As protein: CASSLVSSGGSYEQYF.

V usage is TRBV6-2 or TRBV6-3 and J usage is TRBJ1-5; D is possibly TRBD1 (5 bases). The CDR3 totals 15 residues. Germline-derived CDR1 and CDR2 are MNHEY and SVGEGT. Trimming took 6 bases from V and 7 from J, leaving 19 bases between them. DNA of the CDR3: TGTGCCAGCAGCAGTAATCAGGGTTGGCTCCAGCCCCAGCATTTT. It encodes CASSSNQGWLQPQHF.

The chain carries TRBV4-3 and TRBJ1-2, with 7 bases that match TRBD1. CDR3 length equals 14 residues. Trimming took 0 bases from V and 8 from J; bases not matched to a gene: 6. Per germline, CDR1 LGHNA and CDR2 YSLEER. CDR3: CASSQDQGGGGYTF. CDR3 sequence (DNA): TGCGCCAGCAGCCAAGATCAAGGGGGCGGCGGCTACACCTTC.

This clone turned up a few times. V and J are TRBV7-8 and TRBJ1-3; 7 nucleotides line up with TRBD1. In germline, CDR1 is SGHVS, CDR2 FQNEAQ. The CDR3 is made up of 14 amino acids. The junction had 5 bases not matched to a gene; V was cut back by 5 bases and J by 4 bases. The CDR3 bases are TGTGCCAGCAGCCCGACAGGGCTAGGAAACACCATATATTTT. Residues: CASSPTGLGNTIYF.

V and J are TRBV3-1 (or the pseudogene TRBV3-2) and TRBJ2-7; 10 bases are a match to TRBD2. CDR3 length: 15 residues. Trimming took 1 base from V and 3 from J; bases not matched to a gene: 3. Germline V gene lookup returns CDR1 LGHDT and CDR2 YNNKEL (reference sequence). The CDR3, as DNA: TGTGCCAGCAGCCAAGCGACTAGCGGGTTCTACGAGCAGTACTTC. Translating gives CASSQATSGFYEQYF.

The chain joins TRBV4-3 to TRBJ1-6; D gene ambiguous. The CDR3 is made up of 13 amino acids. Per germline, CDR1 LGHNA and CDR2 YSLEER. V was cut by 0 bases and J by 10 bases, with 7 bases left in between. The DNA for the CDR3 is TGCGCCAGCAGCCAAGATTCGGGATCACCCCTCCACTTT. This sequence encodes CASSQDSGSPLHF.